Detailed here is one T cell receptor (beta chain). Its antigen is undetermined. The sample is drawn from a study of vaccination and CD4 T cells after COVID-19. The assay that was used to sequence DNA from cultured CD4+ T cells was the Oncomine TCR Beta short-read assay. TCRdb processed the PCR reads anew with MiXCR; each CDR3 protein has one entry. Of about 18,000 distinct CDR3 sequences in the sample, roughly 55% were seen once. Trimming removed 5 bases from V and 0 bases from J, with 17 bases in between. The CDR3 is made up of 17 amino acids. The germline gives CDR1 DFQATT, CDR2 SNEGSKA (reference sequence). Treatment defined: 10-day PBMC culture with coronavirus spike peptide pools or control peptides (ViraFEST assay).

The sequence was collected from a human donor who had recovered from COVID-19. This sample comprised CD4+ T cells from blood, cultured in vitro, obtained before SARS-CoV-2 vaccination. This rearrangement joins TRBV20-1 to TRBJ1-6; D is ambiguous. CDR3: CSAHWTAISSYNSPLHF. CDR3 DNA sequence: TGCAGTGCTCACTGGACTGCGATAAGCTCCTATAATTCACCCCTCCACTTT.